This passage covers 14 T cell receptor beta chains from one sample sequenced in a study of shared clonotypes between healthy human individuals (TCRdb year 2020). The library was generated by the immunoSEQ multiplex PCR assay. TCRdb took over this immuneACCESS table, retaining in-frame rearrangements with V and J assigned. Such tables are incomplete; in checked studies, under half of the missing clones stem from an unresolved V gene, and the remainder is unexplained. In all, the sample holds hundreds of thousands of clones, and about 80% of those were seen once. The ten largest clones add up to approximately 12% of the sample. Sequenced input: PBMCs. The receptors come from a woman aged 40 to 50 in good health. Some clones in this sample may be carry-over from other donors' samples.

Here the CDR3 reads CASSSDSDEQFF. The CDR3 DNA reads as TGCGCCAGCAGCTCGGACAGCGATGAGCAGTTCTTC. The V call is TRBV5-1, the J call TRBJ2-1; D might be TRBD1 (6 bases). Germline lookup yields CDR1 SGHRS and CDR2 YFSETQ. The CDR3 loop spans 12 amino acids. With 3 bases removed from V and 8 bases from J, the gap between germline ends came to 9 bases.

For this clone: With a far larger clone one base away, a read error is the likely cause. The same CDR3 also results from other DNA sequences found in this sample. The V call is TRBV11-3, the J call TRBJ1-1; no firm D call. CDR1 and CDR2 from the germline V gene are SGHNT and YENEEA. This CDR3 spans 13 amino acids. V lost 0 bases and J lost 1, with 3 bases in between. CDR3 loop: CASSLDRNTEAFF. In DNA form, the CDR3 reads TGTGCCAGCAGCTTAGACAGGAACACTGAAGCTTTCTTT.

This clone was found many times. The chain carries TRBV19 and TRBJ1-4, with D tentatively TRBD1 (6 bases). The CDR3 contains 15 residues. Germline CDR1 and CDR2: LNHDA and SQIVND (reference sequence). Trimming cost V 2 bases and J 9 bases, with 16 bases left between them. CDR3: CASSILGGSFKKLFF. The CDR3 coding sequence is TGTGCCAGTAGTATATTGGGGGGCTCGTTTAAAAAACTGTTTTTT.

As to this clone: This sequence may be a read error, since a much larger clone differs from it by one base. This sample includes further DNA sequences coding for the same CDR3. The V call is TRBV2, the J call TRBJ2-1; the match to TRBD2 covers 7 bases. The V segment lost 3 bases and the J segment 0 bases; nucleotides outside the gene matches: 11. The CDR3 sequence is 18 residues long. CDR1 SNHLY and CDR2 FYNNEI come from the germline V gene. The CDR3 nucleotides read TGTGCCAGCAGTGACCCTAGCGGTCCCGCTCTCTCCTACAATGAGCAGTTCTTC. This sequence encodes CASSDPSGPALSYNEQFF.

The CDR3 spells CASSLSVGSQSYEQYF. CDR3 nucleotides: TGCGCCAGCAGCTTGTCTGTGGGGAGTCAGTCTTACGAGCAGTACTTC. This chain joins TRBV5-1 and TRBJ2-7; TRBD2 might be the D (5 bases). The CDR3 is 16 residues long. V gave up 1 base and J gave up 4 bases, with 18 bases separating them. Germline CDR1 SGHRS, CDR2 YFSETQ.

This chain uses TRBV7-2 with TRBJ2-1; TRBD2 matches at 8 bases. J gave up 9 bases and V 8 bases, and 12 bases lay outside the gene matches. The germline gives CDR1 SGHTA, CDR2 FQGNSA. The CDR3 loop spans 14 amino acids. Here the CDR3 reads CASRDRAGGLEQFF. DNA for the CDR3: TGTGCCAGCCGCGACCGCGCGGGAGGTCTTGAGCAGTTCTTC.

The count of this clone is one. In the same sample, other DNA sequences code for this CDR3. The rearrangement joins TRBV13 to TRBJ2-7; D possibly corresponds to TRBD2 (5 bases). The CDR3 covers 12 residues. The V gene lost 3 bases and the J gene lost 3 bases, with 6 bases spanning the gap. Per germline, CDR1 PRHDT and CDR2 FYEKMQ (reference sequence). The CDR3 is CASSLGDYEQYF. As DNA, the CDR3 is TGTGCCAGCAGCTTGGGAGACTACGAGCAGTACTTC.

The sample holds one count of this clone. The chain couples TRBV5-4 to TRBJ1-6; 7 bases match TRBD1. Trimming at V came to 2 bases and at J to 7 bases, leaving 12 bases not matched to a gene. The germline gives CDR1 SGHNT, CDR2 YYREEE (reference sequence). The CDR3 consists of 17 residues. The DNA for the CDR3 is TGTGCCAGCAGCTTTTTGAGACAGGGCGATATGAATTCACCCCTCCACTTT. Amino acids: CASSFLRQGDMNSPLHF.

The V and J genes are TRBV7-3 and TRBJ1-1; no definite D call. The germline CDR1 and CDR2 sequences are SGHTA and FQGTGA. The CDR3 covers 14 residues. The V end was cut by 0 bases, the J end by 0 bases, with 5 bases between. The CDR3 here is CASSLTLVNTEAFF. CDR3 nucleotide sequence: TGTGCCAGCAGCTTAACGTTGGTGAACACTGAAGCTTTCTTT.

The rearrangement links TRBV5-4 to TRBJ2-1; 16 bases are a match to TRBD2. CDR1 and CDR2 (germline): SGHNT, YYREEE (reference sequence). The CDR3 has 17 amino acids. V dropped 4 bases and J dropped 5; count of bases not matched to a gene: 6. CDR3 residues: CASSPPGLAGGNNEQFF. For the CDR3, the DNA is TGTGCCAGCAGCCCGCCGGGACTAGCGGGAGGGAACAATGAGCAGTTCTTC.

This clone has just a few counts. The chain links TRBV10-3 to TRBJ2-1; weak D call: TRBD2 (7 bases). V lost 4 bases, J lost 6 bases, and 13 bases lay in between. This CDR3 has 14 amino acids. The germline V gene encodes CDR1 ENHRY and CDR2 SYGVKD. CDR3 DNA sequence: TGTGCCATCAGTGGGGGGGGCACACTCAATGAGCAGTTCTTC. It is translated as CAISGGGTLNEQFF.

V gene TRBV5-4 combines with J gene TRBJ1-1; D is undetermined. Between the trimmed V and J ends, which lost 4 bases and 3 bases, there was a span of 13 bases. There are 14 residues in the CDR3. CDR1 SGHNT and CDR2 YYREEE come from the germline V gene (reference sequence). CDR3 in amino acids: CASSRDPRDTEAFF. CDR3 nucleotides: TGTGCCAGCAGCCGAGATCCGCGGGACACTGAAGCTTTCTTT. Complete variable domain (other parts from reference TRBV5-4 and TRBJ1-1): ETGVTQSPTHLIKTRGQQVTLRCSSQSGHNTVSWYQQALGQGPQFIFQYYREEENGRGNFPPRFSGLQFPNYSSELNVNALELDDSALYLCASSRDPRDTEAFFGQGTRLTVV.

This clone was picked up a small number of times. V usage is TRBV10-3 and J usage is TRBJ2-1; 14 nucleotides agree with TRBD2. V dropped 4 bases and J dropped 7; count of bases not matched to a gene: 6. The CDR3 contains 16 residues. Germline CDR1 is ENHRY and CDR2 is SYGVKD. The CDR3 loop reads CAISGAGTSGSNEQFF. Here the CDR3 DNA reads TGTGCCATCAGTGGGGCCGGGACTAGCGGGAGTAATGAGCAGTTCTTC.

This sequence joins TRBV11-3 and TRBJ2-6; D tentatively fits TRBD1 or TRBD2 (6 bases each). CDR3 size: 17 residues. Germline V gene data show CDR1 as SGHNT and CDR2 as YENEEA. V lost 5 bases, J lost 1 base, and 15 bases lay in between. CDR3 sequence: CASSPYRGRSGANVLTF. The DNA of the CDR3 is TGTGCCAGCAGCCCTTACCGGGGGCGTTCTGGGGCCAACGTCCTGACTTTC.